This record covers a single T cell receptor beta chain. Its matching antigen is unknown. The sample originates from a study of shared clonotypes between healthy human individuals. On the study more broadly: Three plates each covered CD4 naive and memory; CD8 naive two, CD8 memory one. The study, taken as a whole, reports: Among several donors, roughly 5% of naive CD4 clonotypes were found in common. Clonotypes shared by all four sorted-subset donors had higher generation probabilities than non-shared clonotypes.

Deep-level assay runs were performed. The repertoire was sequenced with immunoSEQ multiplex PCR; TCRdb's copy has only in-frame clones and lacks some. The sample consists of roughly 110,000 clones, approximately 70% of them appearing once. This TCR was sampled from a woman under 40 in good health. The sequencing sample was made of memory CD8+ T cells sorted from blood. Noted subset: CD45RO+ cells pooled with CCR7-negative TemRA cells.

This chain's CDR3 is CASKGGQGRGYTF. The DNA for the CDR3 is TGTGCCAGTAAAGGGGGACAGGGACGTGGCTACACCTTC. This rearrangement joins TRBV6-1 to TRBJ1-2; TRBD1 matches 9 bases. Germline CDR1 reads MNHNS; CDR2 reads SASEGT. Losses at the gene ends were 9 bases for V and 7 bases for J; bases not matched to a gene: 9. The CDR3 runs 13 residues.